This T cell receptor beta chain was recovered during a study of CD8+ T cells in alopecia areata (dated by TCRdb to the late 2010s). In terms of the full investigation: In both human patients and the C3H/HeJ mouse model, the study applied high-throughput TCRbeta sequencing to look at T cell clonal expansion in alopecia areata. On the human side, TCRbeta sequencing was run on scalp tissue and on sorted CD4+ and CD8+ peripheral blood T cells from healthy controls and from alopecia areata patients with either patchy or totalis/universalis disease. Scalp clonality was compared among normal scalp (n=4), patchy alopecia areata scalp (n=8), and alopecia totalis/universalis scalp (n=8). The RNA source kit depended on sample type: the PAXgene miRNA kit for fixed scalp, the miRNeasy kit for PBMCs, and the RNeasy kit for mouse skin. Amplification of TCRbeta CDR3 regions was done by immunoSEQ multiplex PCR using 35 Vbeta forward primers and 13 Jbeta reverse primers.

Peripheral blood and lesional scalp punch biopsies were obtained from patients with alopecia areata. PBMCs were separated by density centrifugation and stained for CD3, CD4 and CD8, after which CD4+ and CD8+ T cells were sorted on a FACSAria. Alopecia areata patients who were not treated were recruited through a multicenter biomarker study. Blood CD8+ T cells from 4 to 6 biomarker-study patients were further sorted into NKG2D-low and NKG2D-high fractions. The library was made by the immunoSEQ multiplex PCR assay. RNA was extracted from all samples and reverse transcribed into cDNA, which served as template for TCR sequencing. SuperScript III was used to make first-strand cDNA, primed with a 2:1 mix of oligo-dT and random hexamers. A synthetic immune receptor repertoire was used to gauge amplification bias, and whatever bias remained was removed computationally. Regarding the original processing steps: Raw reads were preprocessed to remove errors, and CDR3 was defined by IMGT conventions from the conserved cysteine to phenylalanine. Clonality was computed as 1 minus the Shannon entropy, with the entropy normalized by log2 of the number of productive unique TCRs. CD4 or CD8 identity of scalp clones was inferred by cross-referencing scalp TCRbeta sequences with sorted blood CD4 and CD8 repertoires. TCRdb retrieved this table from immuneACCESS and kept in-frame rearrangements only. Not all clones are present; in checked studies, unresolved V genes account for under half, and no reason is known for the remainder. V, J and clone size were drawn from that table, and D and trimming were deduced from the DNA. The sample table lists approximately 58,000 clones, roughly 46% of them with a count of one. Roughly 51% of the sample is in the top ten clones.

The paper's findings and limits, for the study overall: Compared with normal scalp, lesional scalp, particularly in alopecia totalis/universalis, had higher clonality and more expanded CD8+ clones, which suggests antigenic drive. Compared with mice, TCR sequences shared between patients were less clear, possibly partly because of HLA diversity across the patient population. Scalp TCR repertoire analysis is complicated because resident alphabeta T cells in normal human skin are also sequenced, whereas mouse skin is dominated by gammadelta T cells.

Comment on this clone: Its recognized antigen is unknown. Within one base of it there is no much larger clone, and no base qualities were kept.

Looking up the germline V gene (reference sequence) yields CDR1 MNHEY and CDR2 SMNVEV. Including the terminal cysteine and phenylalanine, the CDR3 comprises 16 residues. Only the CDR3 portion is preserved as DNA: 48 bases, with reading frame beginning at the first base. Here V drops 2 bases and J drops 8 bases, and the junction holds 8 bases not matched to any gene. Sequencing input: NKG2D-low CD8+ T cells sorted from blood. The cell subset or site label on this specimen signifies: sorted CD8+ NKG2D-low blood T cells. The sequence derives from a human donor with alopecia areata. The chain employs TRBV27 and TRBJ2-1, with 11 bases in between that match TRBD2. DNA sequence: TGTGCCAGCAGTTTAATGGCTAGCGGGGGGTTTGATGAGCAGTTCTTC. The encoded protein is CASSLMASGGFDEQFF.